This T cell receptor (beta chain) comes out of a study of T cells in Graves' hyperthyroidism and ophthalmopathy. Whole-study context: Peripheral blood samples were taken at initial diagnosis, prior to any treatment.

Authors of the study amplified TCR beta CDR3 regions from RNA transcripts. The HTBI set primed first-round TCR CDR3 RT-PCR. MiXCR, applied by TCRdb to the multiplex PCR reads, yields one record per CDR3 protein. This table has about 300,000 distinct CDR3 sequences, about 15% appearing once. This sample holds PBMCs from roughly 10 ml fresh peripheral blood. Trimming left V 6 bases short and J 0 bases short, with 6 bases between. CDR3 length: 13 residues. This TCR came from a man aged 25-40 years with Graves' hyperthyroidism. The rearrangement uses TRBV12-3 or TRBV12-4 and TRBJ2-1, with D tentatively TRBD2 (5 bases). Input material: blood. The CDR3 sequence is CASRLASYNEQFF. For the CDR3, the DNA is TGTGCCAGCAGGCTAGCCTCCTACAATGAGCAGTTCTTC.